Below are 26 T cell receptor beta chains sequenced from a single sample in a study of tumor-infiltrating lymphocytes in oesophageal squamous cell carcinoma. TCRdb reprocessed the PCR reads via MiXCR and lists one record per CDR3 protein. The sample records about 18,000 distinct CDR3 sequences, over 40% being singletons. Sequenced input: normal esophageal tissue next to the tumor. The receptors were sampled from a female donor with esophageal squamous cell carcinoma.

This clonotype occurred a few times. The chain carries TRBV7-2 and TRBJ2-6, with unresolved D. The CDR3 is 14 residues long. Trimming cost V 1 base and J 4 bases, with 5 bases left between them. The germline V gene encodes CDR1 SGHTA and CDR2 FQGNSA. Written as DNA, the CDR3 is TGTGCCAGCAGCTTAGGGCAGGGGGCCAACGTCCTGACTTTC. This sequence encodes CASSLGQGANVLTF.

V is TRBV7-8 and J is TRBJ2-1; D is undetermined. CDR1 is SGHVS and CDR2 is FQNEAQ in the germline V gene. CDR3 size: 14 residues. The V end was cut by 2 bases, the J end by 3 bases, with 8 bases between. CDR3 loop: CASSLTDNYNEQFF. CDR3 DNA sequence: TGTGCCAGCAGCTTAACCGACAACTACAATGAGCAGTTCTTC.

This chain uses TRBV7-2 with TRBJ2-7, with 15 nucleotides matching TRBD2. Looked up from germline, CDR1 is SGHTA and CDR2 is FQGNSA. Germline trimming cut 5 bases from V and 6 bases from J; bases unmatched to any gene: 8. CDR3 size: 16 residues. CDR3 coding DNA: TGTGCCAGCAGCCCCTGGACTAGCGGGAGGGTTGTCGAGCAGTACTTC. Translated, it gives CASSPWTSGRVVEQYF.

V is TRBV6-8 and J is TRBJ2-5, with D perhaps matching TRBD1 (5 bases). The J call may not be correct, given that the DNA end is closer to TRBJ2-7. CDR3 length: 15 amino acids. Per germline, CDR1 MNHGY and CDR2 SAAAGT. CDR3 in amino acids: CASRTPIRVGYEQYF. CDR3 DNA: TGTGCCAGCAGAACACCCATCAGGGTTGGTTACGAGCAGTACTTC.

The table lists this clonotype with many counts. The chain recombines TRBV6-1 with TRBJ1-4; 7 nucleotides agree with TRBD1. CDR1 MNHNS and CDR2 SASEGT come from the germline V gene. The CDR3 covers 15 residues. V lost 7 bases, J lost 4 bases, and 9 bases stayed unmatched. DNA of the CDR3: TGTGCCAGCAAGATTGGGACAGCCGATAATGAAAAACTGTTTTTT. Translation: CASKIGTADNEKLFF.

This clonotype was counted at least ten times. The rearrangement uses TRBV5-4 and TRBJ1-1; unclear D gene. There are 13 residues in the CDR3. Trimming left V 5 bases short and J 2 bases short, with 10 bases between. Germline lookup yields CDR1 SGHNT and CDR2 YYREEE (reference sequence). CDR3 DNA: TGTGCCAGCAGGCCACAGCCCAACACTGAAGCTTTCTTT. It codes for CASRPQPNTEAFF.

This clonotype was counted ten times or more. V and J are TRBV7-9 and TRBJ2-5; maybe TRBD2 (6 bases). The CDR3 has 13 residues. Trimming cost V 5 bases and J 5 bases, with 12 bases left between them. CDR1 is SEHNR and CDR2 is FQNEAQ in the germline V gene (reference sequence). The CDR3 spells CASSPRAGETQYF. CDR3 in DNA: TGTGCCAGCAGCCCGAGGGCGGGGGAGACCCAGTACTTC.

CDR3 DNA sequence: TGTGCCAGCAGCTCCCGACAGGGGAGTTCCTACAATGAGCAGTACTTC. Translated, it gives CASSSRQGSSYNEQYF. This chain links TRBV7-9 with TRBJ2-3; 8 positions match TRBD1. The better agreement between TRBJ2-7 and the DNA end casts doubt on the J call. Germline V gene lookup returns CDR1 SEHNR and CDR2 FQNEAQ (reference sequence). This CDR3 is 16 amino acids long.

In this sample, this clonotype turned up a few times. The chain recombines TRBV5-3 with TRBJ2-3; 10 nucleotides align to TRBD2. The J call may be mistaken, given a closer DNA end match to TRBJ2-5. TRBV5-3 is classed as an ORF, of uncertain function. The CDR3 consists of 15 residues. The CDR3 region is CASTGLAEVGETQYF. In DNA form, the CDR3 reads TGTGCCAGCACCGGACTAGCGGAGGTGGGGGAGACCCAGTACTTC.

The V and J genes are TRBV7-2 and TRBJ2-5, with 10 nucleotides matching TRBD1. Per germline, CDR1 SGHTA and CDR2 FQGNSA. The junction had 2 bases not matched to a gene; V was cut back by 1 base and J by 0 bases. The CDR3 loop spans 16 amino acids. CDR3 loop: CASSLGDRGYQETQYF. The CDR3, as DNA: TGTGCCAGCAGCTTAGGGGACAGGGGATACCAAGAGACCCAGTACTTC.

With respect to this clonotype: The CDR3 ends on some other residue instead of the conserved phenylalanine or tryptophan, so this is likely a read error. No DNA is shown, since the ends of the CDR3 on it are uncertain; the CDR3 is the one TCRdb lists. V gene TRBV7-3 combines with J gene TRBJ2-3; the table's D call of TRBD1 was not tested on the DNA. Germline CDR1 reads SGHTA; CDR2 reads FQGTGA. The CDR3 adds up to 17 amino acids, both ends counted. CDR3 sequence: CASSLNPGTAYEQYFGP.

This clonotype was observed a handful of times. The CDR3 coding sequence is TGTGCCAGCAGCCCGAGTAGCGGGAGGGCCAAGAATGAGCAGTTCTTC. This gives the protein CASSPSSGRAKNEQFF. This chain links TRBV7-6 with TRBJ2-1, with TRBD2 identical over 11 bases. V was pared by 5 bases and J by 7 bases, with 10 bases of the junction left unmatched. CDR1 and CDR2 (germline): SGHVS, FNYEAQ. The CDR3 sequence is 16 residues long.

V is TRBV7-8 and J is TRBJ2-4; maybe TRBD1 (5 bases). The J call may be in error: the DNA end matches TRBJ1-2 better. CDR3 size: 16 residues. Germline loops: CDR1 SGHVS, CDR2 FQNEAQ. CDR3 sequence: CASSLEASGTYYGYTF. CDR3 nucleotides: TGTGCCAGCAGCTTAGAGGCTTCAGGGACGTACTATGGCTACACCTTC.

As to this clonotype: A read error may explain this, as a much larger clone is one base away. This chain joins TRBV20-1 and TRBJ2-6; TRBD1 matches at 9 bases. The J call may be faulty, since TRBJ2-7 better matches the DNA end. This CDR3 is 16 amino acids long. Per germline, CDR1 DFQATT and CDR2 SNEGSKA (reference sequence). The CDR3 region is CSARDRWGQGANEQYF. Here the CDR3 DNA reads TGCAGTGCTAGAGATCGGTGGGGACAGGGTGCCAATGAGCAGTACTTC.

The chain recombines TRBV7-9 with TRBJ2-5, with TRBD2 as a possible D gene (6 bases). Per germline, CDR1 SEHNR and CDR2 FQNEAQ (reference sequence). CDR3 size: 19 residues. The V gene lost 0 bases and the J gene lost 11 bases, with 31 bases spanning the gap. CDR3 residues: CASSLARVGGTGSYNEQYF. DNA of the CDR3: TGTGCCAGCAGCTTAGCGAGGGTCGGGGGTACGGGCTCCTACAATGAGCAGTACTTC.

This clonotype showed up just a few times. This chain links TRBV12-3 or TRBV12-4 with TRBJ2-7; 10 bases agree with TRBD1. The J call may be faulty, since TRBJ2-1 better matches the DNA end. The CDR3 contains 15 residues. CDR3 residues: CASSRTGGGYNEQFF. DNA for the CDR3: TGTGCCAGCAGCCGGACAGGGGGTGGCTACAATGAGCAGTTCTTC.

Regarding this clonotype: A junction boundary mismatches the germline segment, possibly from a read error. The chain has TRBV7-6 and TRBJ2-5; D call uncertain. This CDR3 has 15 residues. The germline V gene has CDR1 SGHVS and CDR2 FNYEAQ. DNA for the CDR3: TGTGCTAGCAGCTCCCGCGGTAGCCCACCCGAGACCCAGTACTTC. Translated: CASSSRGSPPETQYF.

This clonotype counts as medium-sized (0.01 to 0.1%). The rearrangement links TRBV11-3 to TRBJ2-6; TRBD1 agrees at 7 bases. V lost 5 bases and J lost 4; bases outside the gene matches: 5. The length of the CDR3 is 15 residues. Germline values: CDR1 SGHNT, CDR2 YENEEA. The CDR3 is CASSQQGSGANVLTF. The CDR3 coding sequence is TGTGCCAGCAGCCAACAGGGGAGCGGGGCCAACGTCCTGACTTTC.

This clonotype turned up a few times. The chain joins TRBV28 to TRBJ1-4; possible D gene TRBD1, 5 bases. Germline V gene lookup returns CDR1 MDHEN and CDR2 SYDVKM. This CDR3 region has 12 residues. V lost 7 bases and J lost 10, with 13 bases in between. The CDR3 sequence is CASTPPRGKLFF. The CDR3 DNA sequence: TGTGCCAGCACCCCACCAAGGGGAAAACTGTTTTTT.

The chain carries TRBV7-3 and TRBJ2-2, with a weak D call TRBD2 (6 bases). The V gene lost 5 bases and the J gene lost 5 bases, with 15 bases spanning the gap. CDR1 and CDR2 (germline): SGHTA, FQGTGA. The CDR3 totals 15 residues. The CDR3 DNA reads TGTGCCAGCAGCCCCACCGTTGGGGGGACCGGGGAGCTGTTTTTT. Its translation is CASSPTVGGTGELFF.

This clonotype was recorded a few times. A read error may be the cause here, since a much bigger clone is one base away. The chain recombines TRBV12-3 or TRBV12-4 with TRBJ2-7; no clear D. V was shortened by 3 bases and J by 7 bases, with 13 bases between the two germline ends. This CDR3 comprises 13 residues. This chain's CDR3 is CASSFGRRNEQYF. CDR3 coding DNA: TGTGCCAGCAGTTTCGGCAGAAGGAATGAGCAGTACTTC.

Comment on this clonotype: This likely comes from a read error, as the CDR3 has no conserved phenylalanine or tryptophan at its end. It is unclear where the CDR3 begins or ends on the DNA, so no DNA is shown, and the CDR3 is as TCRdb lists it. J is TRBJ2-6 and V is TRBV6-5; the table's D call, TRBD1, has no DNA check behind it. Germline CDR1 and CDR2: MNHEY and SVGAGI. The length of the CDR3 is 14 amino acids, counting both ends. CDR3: CATSGGLYEQYFGA.

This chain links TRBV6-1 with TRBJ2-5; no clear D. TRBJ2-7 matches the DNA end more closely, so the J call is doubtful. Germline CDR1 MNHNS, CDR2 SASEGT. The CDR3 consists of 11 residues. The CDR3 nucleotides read TGTGCCAGCAGAATTGCTGGCGAGCAGTACTTC. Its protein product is CASRIAGEQYF.

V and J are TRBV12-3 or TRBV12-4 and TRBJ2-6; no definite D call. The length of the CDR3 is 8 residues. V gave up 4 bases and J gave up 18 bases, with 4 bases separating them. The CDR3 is CASSSGTF. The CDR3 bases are TGTGCCAGCAGTTCCGGGACTTTC.

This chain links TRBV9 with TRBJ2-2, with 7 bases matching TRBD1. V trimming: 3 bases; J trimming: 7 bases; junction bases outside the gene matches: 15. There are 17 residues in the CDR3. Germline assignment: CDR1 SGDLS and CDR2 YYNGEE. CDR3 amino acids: CASSATLQDRVGGELFF. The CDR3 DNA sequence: TGTGCCAGCAGCGCAACCCTTCAAGACAGGGTTGGCGGGGAGCTGTTTTTT.

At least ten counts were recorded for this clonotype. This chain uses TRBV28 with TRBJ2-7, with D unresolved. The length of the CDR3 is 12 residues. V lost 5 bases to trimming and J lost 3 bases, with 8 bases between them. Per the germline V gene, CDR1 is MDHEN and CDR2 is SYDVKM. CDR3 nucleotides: TGTGCCAGCAGTGACACCCACTACGAGCAGTACTTC. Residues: CASSDTHYEQYF.